One and the same sample provided the 13 T cell receptor beta chains below, sequenced in a study of cytomegalovirus exposure and HLA in healthy donors. Primers included in the PCR were 60 Vbeta and 13 Jbeta primers. TCRdb's table, derived via immunoSEQ multiplex PCR, lists solely in-frame clones and lacks some. This table has approximately 190,000 clones, about 80% appearing once. Sequences were obtained from PBMCs. Every receptor here comes from a woman aged 25 to 39 in good health and CMV-seropositive.

V and J are TRBV5-4 and TRBJ2-7; 9 bases align to TRBD1. CDR3 size: 15 residues. Germline V CDR1 and CDR2: SGHNT, YYREEE (reference sequence). The V gene end was trimmed by 1 base and the J gene end by 7 bases; junction bases not matched to a gene: 9. This chain's CDR3 is CASSLSRQGGMEQYF. The DNA for the CDR3 is TGTGCCAGCAGCTTGTCCCGACAGGGGGGTATGGAGCAGTACTTC.

The chain's CDR3 is CASSFPRDRPPLYSNQPQHF. In DNA form, the CDR3 reads TGTGCCAGCAGTTTCCCTCGGGACAGGCCACCTTTATATAGCAATCAGCCCCAGCATTTT. The rearrangement uses TRBV27 and TRBJ1-5, with TRBD1 matching 8 bases. CDR3 length: 20 amino acids. V lost 3 bases and J lost 0; bases outside the gene matches: 16. Germline V gene lookup returns CDR1 MNHEY and CDR2 SMNVEV (reference sequence).

V is TRBV28 and J is TRBJ2-1; D might be TRBD2 (7 bases). Germline V gene data show CDR1 as MDHEN and CDR2 as SYDVKM. The CDR3 is 12 residues long. Trimming took 6 bases from V and 15 from J, leaving 18 bases between them. The CDR3 DNA is TGTGCCAGCAGAGGAGGGGGAGGGCCATGGTTCTTC. Its protein is CASRGGGGPWFF.

The rearrangement links TRBV12-5 to TRBJ1-1; 9 nucleotides line up with TRBD1. The CDR3 has 17 residues. The germline CDR1 and CDR2 sequences are LGHNT and FRNRAP. Losses at the gene ends were 7 bases for V and 4 bases for J; bases not matched to a gene: 16. In nucleotides, the CDR3 is TGTGCTAGTGTCACAGGACAGGGGAATTCGGCGGTCACTGAAGCTTTCTTT. This translates into CASVTGQGNSAVTEAFF.

The gene calls are TRBV29-1 and TRBJ2-7, with a possible D match to TRBD1 (6 bases). The V gene's germline CDR1 is SQVTM and CDR2 ANQGSEA. CDR3 length: 13 residues. The V end lost 3 bases, the J end lost 5 bases, and 14 bases lay between the germline ends. The CDR3 DNA reads TGCAGCGTTGAGGGCGGACAGACCCACGAGCAGTACTTC. This translates into CSVEGGQTHEQYF.

The rearrangement links TRBV7-3 to TRBJ2-7, with D uncertain. This CDR3 spans 13 amino acids. CDR1 and CDR2 (germline): SGHTA, FQGTGA. Trimming removed 5 bases at V and 1 base at J, with 9 bases between. DNA for the CDR3: TGTGCCAGCAGCATGCGCGGTTCCTACGAGCAGTACTTC. This sequence encodes CASSMRGSYEQYF.

The V call is TRBV6-6, the J call TRBJ1-5; 7 positions agree with TRBD1. This CDR3 spans 14 amino acids. The ends lost 8 bases at V and 2 bases at J; junction bases unmatched: 6. CDR1 is MNHNY and CDR2 is SVGAGI in the germline V gene (reference sequence). The DNA for the CDR3 is TGTGCCAGCCTCGGGACAGCCCGCAATCAGCCCCAGCATTTT. It specifies CASLGTARNQPQHF.

Concerning this clone itself: The sample carries other DNA sequences with the same CDR3. The chain couples TRBV5-1 to TRBJ2-3; D not resolved. The CDR3 has 14 residues. Germline CDR1 reads SGHRS; CDR2 reads YFSETQ. Between the trimmed V and J ends, which lost 0 bases and 2 bases, there was a span of 7 bases. The DNA of the CDR3 is TGCGCCAGCAGCTTGGCTCTAAACACAGATACGCAGTATTTT. Amino acids: CASSLALNTDTQYF.

The J gene is TRBJ2-1, the V gene TRBV28; 10 bases are shared with TRBD1. CDR1 is MDHEN and CDR2 is SYDVKM in the germline V gene. With 2 bases clipped from V and 7 bases from J, the junction kept 5 bases outside the gene matches. This CDR3 comprises 15 residues. Here the CDR3 reads CASSLTGTGENEQFF. The CDR3, as DNA: TGTGCCAGCAGTTTAACCGGGACAGGGGAGAATGAGCAGTTCTTC.

V usage is TRBV19 and J usage is TRBJ1-2, with a possible D match to TRBD1 (6 bases). Germline V gives CDR1 LNHDA, CDR2 SQIVND (reference sequence). V dropped 4 bases and J dropped 2 bases, with 8 bases sitting between them. CDR3 length: 13 amino acids. The CDR3 sequence: CASSNRDNYGYTF. In DNA, the CDR3 is TGTGCCAGTAGTAACAGGGACAACTATGGCTACACCTTC.

The rearrangement joins TRBV7-2 to TRBJ2-7; 12 nucleotides align to TRBD2. CDR1 SGHTA and CDR2 FQGNSA come from the germline V gene. The V and J ends lost 0 bases and 2 bases, in that order; junction bases with no gene match: 5. The CDR3 extends over 17 amino acids. The DNA for the CDR3 is TGTGCCAGCAGCTTAGCCACGACTAGCGGGAGAACCTACGAGCAGTACTTC. Translation gives CASSLATTSGRTYEQYF.

The rearrangement uses TRBV7-2 and TRBJ2-2, with TRBD2 as a possible D gene (6 bases). The CDR3 consists of 16 residues. Deletions cut 5 bases from V and 4 bases from J, with 17 bases between. Looked up from germline, CDR1 is SGHTA and CDR2 is FQGNSA. CDR3 nucleotide sequence: TGTGCCAGCAGCCCCTTGGGGGAGGTGCGCACCGGGGAGCTGTTTTTT. This sequence encodes CASSPLGEVRTGELFF.

This clone occurred a few times. The rearrangement joins TRBV6-5 to TRBJ1-5; the D gene is possibly TRBD1 (5 bases). Germline CDR1 reads MNHEY; CDR2 reads SVGAGI. CDR3 length: 14 amino acids. Deletions cut 2 bases from V and 4 bases from J, with 9 bases between. The CDR3 DNA is TGTGCCAGCAGTTACGGGGCGGGGAATCAGCCCCAGCATTTT. This codes for CASSYGAGNQPQHF.